Listed below are T cell receptor beta chains from one sample, sequenced in a study of cytomegalovirus exposure and HLA in healthy donors. Clones were sequenced by immunoSEQ multiplex PCR, and TCRdb holds only the in-frame ones, with some missing. The sample shows approximately 170,000 clones, roughly nine tenths of them seen only once. What was sequenced was PBMCs. The receptors here all came from a woman younger than 30 in good health and CMV-seropositive. CDR3s include the opening cysteine and the closing phenylalanine or tryptophan. D genes are given only for firm matches. Clone sizes are given selectively: once, few, many, or a class where the clone is expanded.

cdr3_nt | cdr3_aa | j_call | d_call | v_call | clone_size | cdr3_length
TGTGCCAGTCAAACCAAGGGGACAGGGGGCTATGGCTACACCTTC | CASQTKGTGGYGYTF | TRBJ1-2 | TRBD1 | TRBV19 | . | 15
TGTGCCAGTACCGGATTCGGGAGGGCTGAAGCTTTCTTT | CASTGFGRAEAFF | TRBJ1-1 | . | TRBV19 | . | 13
TGCAGCGCCCAACGTGGGCAGAGGGATGGCTACACCTTC | CSAQRGQRDGYTF | TRBJ1-2 | . | TRBV29-1 | once | 13
TGTGCCAGCAGTGCCCAGACAGGGGGCAGGGAAAAACTGTTTTTT | CASSAQTGGREKLFF | TRBJ1-4 | TRBD1 | TRBV6-1 | . | 15
TGCAGCGTCGTGGGACAGGGGGCGGGTGGCTACACCTTC | CSVVGQGAGGYTF | TRBJ1-2 | TRBD1 | TRBV29-1 | once | 13
TGTGCCAGCAGCTCCGGGACAGGGCCCCCAACTAATGAAAAACTGTTTTTT | CASSSGTGPPTNEKLFF | TRBJ1-4 | TRBD1 | TRBV7-9 | . | 17
TGTGCCAGCAGTTTCGGGTATAGCAATCAGCCCCAGCATTTT | CASSFGYSNQPQHF | TRBJ1-5 | . | TRBV27 | . | 14
TGTGCCAGTAGTATAGTCGGGGAGAGATACACTGAAGCTTTCTTT | CASSIVGERYTEAFF | TRBJ1-1 | . | TRBV19 | . | 15
TGTGCCAGCCGTAGCGGGGCGGGGGGGCGAGAGACCCAGTACTTC | CASRSGAGGRETQYF | TRBJ2-5 | TRBD2 | TRBV6-5 | . | 15
TGTGCCAGAGATCTCAGCGGTTCTAGCACAGATACGCAGTATTTT | CARDLSGSSTDTQYF | TRBJ2-3 | . | TRBV27 | once | 15
TGTGCCAGCTCACCAAGGGCAGGGAACTATGGCTACACCTTC | CASSPRAGNYGYTF | TRBJ1-2 | . | TRBV18 | . | 14
TGTGCCAGCAGGGACTTCTCTGGAAACACCATATATTTT | CASRDFSGNTIYF | TRBJ1-3 | . | TRBV25-1 | once | 13
TGCGCCAGCAGCTGGGGGGGACACGACACTGAAGCTTTCTTT | CASSWGGHDTEAFF | TRBJ1-1 | . | TRBV5-1 | . | 14
TGTGCCAGTAGTATTTCCCCCGGGGCAGGGGGAGCCTATGGCTACACCTTC | CASSISPGAGGAYGYTF | TRBJ1-2 | TRBD1 | TRBV19 | . | 17
TGTGCCAGCAGCTCATTATCAGGCCCCTACAATGAGCAGTTCTTC | CASSSLSGPYNEQFF | TRBJ2-1 | . | TRBV7-9 | once | 15
TGCGCCAGCAGCTTGGGCTTACGGACAGGGACAGATACGCAGTATTTT | CASSLGLRTGTDTQYF | TRBJ2-3 | TRBD1 | TRBV5-1 | . | 16
TGTGCCAGCAGCTCCGGGAACACCGGGGAGCTGTTTTTT | CASSSGNTGELFF | TRBJ2-2 | . | TRBV5-4 | once | 13
TGTGCCAGCAGCTCACCCTACCTGACAGGGAGTACGCCCTACTACGAGCAGTACTTC | CASSSPYLTGSTPYYEQYF | TRBJ2-7 | TRBD1 | TRBV28 | . | 19
TGCGCCAGCAGCTTGCGGGGCAGGGGATTGGAGGAGCAGTACTTC | CASSLRGRGLEEQYF | TRBJ2-7 | . | TRBV5-1 | . | 15
TGTGCCAGCAGCGTAGTCGATAGGGGGCGCAGCACAGATACGCAGTATTTT | CASSVVDRGRSTDTQYF | TRBJ2-3 | TRBD1 | TRBV9 | . | 17
TGTGCCAGCAGTTACCGGGGGACTAGCGGGTACGAGCAGTACTTC | CASSYRGTSGYEQYF | TRBJ2-7 | TRBD2 | TRBV6-5 | few | 15
TGTGCCAGCAGTTTATGGGGCGGGATGGAGACCCAGTACTTC | CASSLWGGMETQYF | TRBJ2-5 | . | TRBV28 | . | 14
TGTGCCAGCAACCTACAGGGGGGGACCTACGAGCAGTACTTC | CASNLQGGTYEQYF | TRBJ2-7 | . | TRBV11-2 | . | 14
TGTGCCAGCAGTGAAGCCTTACAGGGCACTGAAGCTTTCTTT | CASSEALQGTEAFF | TRBJ1-1 | . | TRBV6-1 | once | 14
TGTGCCAGCAGCTTAGGCGGCGGGGCAGGGCTGAACACTGAAGCTTTCTTT | CASSLGGGAGLNTEAFF | TRBJ1-1 | . | TRBV7-8 | . | 17
TGCGCCAGCAGCTCCCGAGGGGATAGCGGGGGAGGAGAGACCCAGTACTTC | CASSSRGDSGGGETQYF | TRBJ2-5 | TRBD2 | TRBV5-1 | . | 17
TGTGCCAGCAGCTTGCTCGTGTGGAGCGGGAGTGCAGATACGCAGTATTTT | CASSLLVWSGSADTQYF | TRBJ2-3 | TRBD2 | TRBV13 | . | 17
TGTGCCAGCAGCGTAGCTGGTTGGGAGGCCGGGGAGCTGTTTTTT | CASSVAGWEAGELFF | TRBJ2-2 | . | TRBV9 | once | 15
TGTGCCAGTAGTTGGGGGACAGGGCGGGGAGAGACCCAGTACTTC | CASSWGTGRGETQYF | TRBJ2-5 | TRBD1 | TRBV19 | . | 15
TGCGCCAGCAGCCAAGATGACAGGGTGGGCACTGAAGCTTTCTTT | CASSQDDRVGTEAFF | TRBJ1-1 | TRBD1 | TRBV4-1 | . | 15
TGTGCCAGTAGTTGGGGGCATGGAAACACCATATATTTT | CASSWGHGNTIYF | TRBJ1-3 | . | TRBV19 | . | 13
TGTGCCAGCAGCGTAGACCCCGCAGGAAACACAGGAAACACCATATATTTT | CASSVDPAGNTGNTIYF | TRBJ1-3 | . | TRBV9 | . | 17